The 29 T cell receptor beta chains presented below share a single source sample, sequenced in a study of early T cells in non-severe SARS-CoV-2 infection. MiXCR, run by TCRdb on the 5' RACE reads, gives a single entry per CDR3 protein. The table shows 75,000 to 80,000 distinct CDR3 sequences, with over 9% occurring only once. The starting material was whole blood, obtained at baseline. All receptors come from an adult who was a healthcare worker with PCR-confirmed SARS-CoV-2 infection or an uninfected control (not recorded which).

The rearrangement links TRBV3-1 to TRBJ2-7; weak D call: TRBD2 (6 bases). Trimming took off 1 base at V and 5 bases at J, with 15 bases between the two ends. The CDR3 loop spans 15 amino acids. Germline CDR1 LGHDT, CDR2 YNNKEL (reference sequence). CDR3 DNA: TGTGCCAGCAGCCAAGTGGGGGGTGTAGGCCACGAGCAGTACTTC. Its translation: CASSQVGGVGHEQYF.

This clonotype showed up just a few times. In nucleotides, the CDR3 is TGTGCCAGCCGGACTAGCGGGCGCTCCTACGAGCAGTACTTC. This gives the protein CASRTSGRSYEQYF. V gene TRBV14 combines with J gene TRBJ2-7; TRBD2 matches 11 bases. CDR1 is SGHDN, CDR2 FVKESK, per germline. The CDR3 extends over 14 amino acids. Trimming at V came to 8 bases and at J to 0 bases, leaving 3 bases not matched to a gene.

In its sample, this clonotype was seen a few times. The chain uses TRBV5-1 and TRBJ2-3, with D unresolved. The CDR3 has 14 amino acids. V was trimmed by 3 bases and J by 2 bases, leaving 10 bases between them. Germline V lookup: CDR1 SGHRS, CDR2 YFSETQ. CDR3 sequence (DNA): TGCGCCAGCAGCTACACCGACCCCACAGATACGCAGTATTTT. Amino acids: CASSYTDPTDTQYF.

A note on this clonotype: A clone one base away is much larger, so this may be a read error. The rearrangement links TRBV29-1 to TRBJ2-5; 8 bases match TRBD1. The CDR3 length is 13 residues. J gave up 5 bases and V 7 bases, and 9 bases lay outside the gene matches. Per germline, CDR1 SQVTM and CDR2 ANQGSEA. The CDR3 spells CSDGQGGVETQYF. CDR3 coding DNA: TGCAGCGACGGACAGGGCGGTGTCGAGACCCAGTACTTC.

This clonotype came up a few times. The chain joins TRBV30 to TRBJ2-7; TRBD1 agrees at 9 bases. Looked up from germline, CDR1 is GTSNPN and CDR2 is SVGIG (reference sequence). This CDR3 region has 12 residues. Trimming at V came to 3 bases and at J to 11 bases, leaving 8 bases not matched to a gene. The CDR3 DNA reads TGTGCCTGGAGCTCCGAGTGGGACAGGGAGTACTTC. Translation gives CAWSSEWDREYF. The whole variable domain, remainder taken from reference TRBV30 and TRBJ2-7, is SQTIHQWPATLVQPVGSPLSLECTVEGTSNPNLYWYRQAAGRGLQLLFYSVGIGQISSEVPQNLSASRPQDRQFILSSKKLLLSDSGFYLCAWSSEWDREYFGPGTRLTVT.

This clonotype was observed many times. The rearrangement uses TRBV7-9 and TRBJ2-3, with D hard to call. Germline V gene sequence: CDR1 SEHNR, CDR2 FQNEAQ (reference sequence). V dropped 2 bases and J dropped 6 bases, with 6 bases sitting between them. The CDR3 consists of 12 residues. The chain's CDR3 is CASSLPLDTQYF. CDR3 bases: TGTGCCAGCAGCTTACCCTTGGATACGCAGTATTTT.

This clonotype was seen just once. The gene calls are TRBV6-1 and TRBJ1-2, with TRBD1 as a possible D gene (6 bases). Germline values: CDR1 MNHNS, CDR2 SASEGT. V lost 7 bases and J 6 bases, leaving 15 bases between the germline ends. The CDR3 has 13 amino acids. CDR3 loop: CASKVGQGNGYTF. For the CDR3, the DNA is TGTGCCAGCAAGGTCGGGCAGGGGAATGGCTACACCTTC.

This clonotype has at least ten counts. The chain has TRBV7-6 and TRBJ2-2; the D is unclear. The CDR3 runs 14 residues. The V end was cut by 4 bases, the J end by 2 bases, with 8 bases between. Germline loops: CDR1 SGHVS, CDR2 FNYEAQ. This CDR3 reads CASSSVGNTGELFF. DNA of the CDR3: TGTGCCAGCAGCTCCGTCGGAAACACCGGGGAGCTGTTTTTT.

A few counts support this clonotype. The V gene is TRBV7-2, the J gene TRBJ2-2; D gene uncertain. The CDR3 extends over 15 amino acids. Germline-derived CDR1 and CDR2 are SGHTA and FQGNSA. Trimming stripped 5 bases from V and 4 bases from J, with 14 bases between. The CDR3 spells CASSPNGAPTGELFF. In DNA form, the CDR3 reads TGTGCCAGCAGCCCCAACGGTGCTCCCACCGGGGAGCTGTTTTTT.

This clonotype has just a few counts. The chain is built from TRBV28 and TRBJ2-6; 8 bases align to TRBD1. Germline trimming cut 7 bases from V and 3 bases from J; bases unmatched to any gene: 2. This CDR3 spans 14 amino acids. Germline-derived CDR1 and CDR2 are MDHEN and SYDVKM. The CDR3 here is CASMDRDGANVLTF. DNA for the CDR3: TGTGCCAGCATGGACAGGGATGGGGCCAACGTCCTGACTTTC.

The chain uses TRBV7-8 and TRBJ2-1, with D maybe TRBD2 (5 bases). Trimming removed 1 base from V and 0 bases from J, with 13 bases in between. The CDR3 runs 17 residues. Germline-derived CDR1 and CDR2 are SGHVS and FQNEAQ. The CDR3, as DNA: TGTGCCAGCAGCTTAGGGACGGTAGACTACTCCTACAATGAGCAGTTCTTC. This sequence encodes CASSLGTVDYSYNEQFF. Looking up the rest from reference TRBV7-8 and TRBJ2-1 gives the full variable domain: GAGVSQSPRYKVAKRGQDVALRCDPISGHVSLFWYQQALGQGPEFLTYFQNEAQLDKSGLPSDRFFAERPEGSVSTLKIQRTQQEDSAVYLCASSLGTVDYSYNEQFFGPGTRLTVL.

This clonotype was found a few times. This rearrangement joins TRBV10-1 to TRBJ2-1; D is unclear. The CDR3 has 11 amino acids. The V gene's germline CDR1 is WNHNN and CDR2 SYGVQD (reference sequence). The V and J ends lost 6 bases and 5 bases respectively, with 5 bases between them. CDR3 loop: CASRDHNEQFF. In DNA, the CDR3 is TGCGCCAGCAGGGACCACAATGAGCAGTTCTTC.

This chain's CDR3 is CASKGFRGAGETQYF. Written as DNA, the CDR3 is TGTGCCAGCAAGGGGTTCCGGGGGGCCGGGGAGACCCAGTACTTC. The chain combines TRBV27 with TRBJ2-5; D perhaps matches TRBD2 (7 bases). The CDR3 is 15 amino acids. Deletions cut 7 bases from V and 5 bases from J, with 20 bases between. Germline CDR1 MNHEY, CDR2 SMNVEV (reference sequence).

This clonotype was picked up a small number of times. The chain uses TRBV20-1 and TRBJ1-6, with D perhaps matching TRBD1 (5 bases). This CDR3 spans 17 amino acids. Germline-derived CDR1 and CDR2 are DFQATT and SNEGSKA (reference sequence). Trimming took 4 bases from V and 10 from J, leaving 26 bases between them. The CDR3 DNA reads TGCAGTGCTATGGGTTTTCGTGGGGCTAACCTTGGGTCACCCCTCCACTTT. It yields the protein CSAMGFRGANLGSPLHF.

This clonotype occurred many times. The chain uses TRBV28 and TRBJ1-1; no reliable D call. The CDR3 has 12 residues. Trimming cost V 3 bases and J 2 bases, with 4 bases left between them. Germline CDR1 reads MDHEN; CDR2 reads SYDVKM. CDR3 in amino acids: CASSFLNTEAFF. The CDR3 nucleotides read TGTGCCAGCAGTTTCTTAAACACTGAAGCTTTCTTT.

The J gene is TRBJ1-3, the V gene TRBV10-3; D gene uncertain. V lost 8 bases to trimming and J lost 0 bases, with 5 bases between them. This CDR3 is built from 12 residues. Germline V gene sequence: CDR1 ENHRY, CDR2 SYGVKD. The CDR3 is CAIANSGNTIYF. The CDR3 region has the DNA TGTGCCATCGCCAACTCTGGAAACACCATATATTTT.

The table lists this clonotype with a few counts. V gene TRBV10-3 combines with J gene TRBJ2-1, with 7 bases lining up with TRBD2. The germline V gene encodes CDR1 ENHRY and CDR2 SYGVKD. V trimming: 2 bases; J trimming: 6 bases; junction bases outside the gene matches: 4. CDR3 length: 14 amino acids. The CDR3 nucleotides are TGTGCCATCAGTGAGGCCCTAGCGGCCAATGAGCAGTTCTTC. It encodes CAISEALAANEQFF.

The rearrangement uses TRBV11-3 and TRBJ2-1, with D hard to call. In germline, CDR1 is SGHNT, CDR2 YENEEA. Trimming shortened V by 5 bases and J by 13 bases, and 24 bases separated the two germline ends. The CDR3 is 15 amino acids. The CDR3 loop reads CASSQLPFLHPPQFF. The CDR3 DNA follows: TGTGCCAGCAGCCAGCTTCCATTTCTACACCCACCCCAGTTCTTC.

This clonotype was seen a handful of times. The chain is built from TRBV9 and TRBJ1-3; D is perhaps TRBD1 (5 bases). This CDR3 has 14 residues. Germline loops: CDR1 SGDLS, CDR2 YYNGEE. V was trimmed by 3 bases and J by 0 bases, leaving 7 bases between them. CDR3 residues: CASSGTGSGNTIYF. The DNA for the CDR3 is TGTGCCAGCAGCGGAACAGGCTCTGGAAACACCATATATTTT.

V is TRBV7-3 and J is TRBJ2-3, with D tentatively TRBD2 (5 bases). Germline-derived CDR1 and CDR2 are SGHTA and FQGTGA. The V end was cut by 6 bases, the J end by 8 bases, with 18 bases between. The CDR3 runs to 14 residues. The DNA for the CDR3 is TGTGCCAGCAGTCTAACCCCCCTAGCTGCTACGCAGTATTTT. It codes for CASSLTPLAATQYF.

The sample holds a few counts of this clonotype. This CDR3 fails to terminate in the conserved phenylalanine or tryptophan, so it likely reflects a read error. The CDR3 spells CASSFSLGGGPEELFS. The CDR3 DNA reads TGTGCCAGCAGCTTTTCCTTAGGCGGGGGGCCCGAGGAGCTGTTTTCT. The chain employs TRBV7-3 and TRBJ2-2, with 8 positions matching TRBD2. The junction had 13 bases not matched to a gene; V was cut back by 3 bases and J by 10 bases. The CDR3 has 16 amino acids. Germline assignment: CDR1 SGHTA and CDR2 FQGTGA.

This clonotype was observed at least ten times. V gene TRBV4-3 combines with J gene TRBJ1-6; D ambiguous. This CDR3 spans 17 amino acids. Trimming stripped 0 bases from V and 9 bases from J, with 18 bases between. Germline CDR1 LGHNA, CDR2 YSLEER. DNA for the CDR3: TGCGCCAGCAGCCAAGAGGGCGGGGAGGGTTCTATTTCACCCCTCCACTTT. As protein: CASSQEGGEGSISPLHF.

V gene TRBV5-5 combines with J gene TRBJ1-1; tentative D call: TRBD1 (5 bases). From germline, CDR1 is SGHKS and CDR2 YYEKEE (reference sequence). The CDR3 totals 14 residues. V shed 3 bases and J shed 1 base, with 10 bases lying between them. CDR3: CASSWGRPNTEAFF. Written as DNA, the CDR3 is TGTGCCAGCAGCTGGGGACGTCCGAACACTGAAGCTTTCTTT.

This clonotype was detected a few times. This sequence joins TRBV19 and TRBJ2-4; TRBD1 agrees at 9 bases. The length of the CDR3 is 16 residues. V shed 4 bases and J 2 bases; nucleotides not matched to a gene: 6. The germline CDR1 and CDR2 sequences are LNHDA and SQIVND (reference sequence). The CDR3 nucleotides read TGTGCCAGTAGTACGCCCGGGACAGGGACCAAAAACATTCAGTACTTC. It codes for CASSTPGTGTKNIQYF.

This clonotype was seen ten or more times. The chain combines TRBV5-6 with TRBJ1-2, with a weak D call TRBD1 (6 bases). The CDR3 extends over 15 amino acids. Germline CDR1 and CDR2: SGHDT and YYEEEE. The V end lost 3 bases, the J end lost 4 bases, and 16 bases lay between the germline ends. DNA of the CDR3: TGTGCCAGCAGCTCCGGACAGATCCCTATCTATGGCTACACCTTC. Amino acid sequence: CASSSGQIPIYGYTF.

There are many counts of this clonotype. This chain links TRBV28 with TRBJ1-1, with no clear D. Germline V CDR1 and CDR2: MDHEN, SYDVKM. The CDR3 is made up of 11 amino acids. V lost 6 bases to trimming and J lost 8 bases, with 10 bases between them. CDR3 residues: CASRGRPEAFF. For the CDR3, the DNA is TGTGCCAGCAGAGGGAGACCCGAAGCTTTCTTT.

This clonotype was seen more than once but under ten times. The J gene is TRBJ1-1, the V gene TRBV29-1, with 8 bases fitting TRBD1. Trimming cost V 3 bases and J 9 bases; bases outside gene matches: 3. Germline CDR1 reads SQVTM; CDR2 reads ANQGSEA. This CDR3 is built from 11 residues. The CDR3 region has the DNA TGCAGCGTTGATCAGGGGGCGAAAGCTTTCTTT. It is translated as CSVDQGAKAFF.

This clonotype was detected a few times. The chain joins TRBV4-1 to TRBJ1-2; a weak D match, TRBD1 (5 bases). CDR1 and CDR2 from the germline V gene are MGHRA and YSYEKL. This CDR3 is built from 15 residues. V was shortened by 4 bases and J by 7 bases, with 19 bases between the two germline ends. CDR3 DNA: TGCGCCAGCAGCCCCTATTTTCGAGGGCAGGGTGGCTACACCTTC. Translated, it gives CASSPYFRGQGGYTF.

This clonotype occurred a few times. The junction and the germline gene differ at one end; a read error may be behind it. The chain combines TRBV7-2 with TRBJ2-3, with a weak D call TRBD2 (5 bases). The CDR3 has 13 amino acids. Looked up from germline, CDR1 is SGHTA and CDR2 is FQGNSA. Here the CDR3 DNA reads TGTGTCAGCAGCTTCGGGGGCACAGATACGCAGTATTTT. This codes for CVSSFGGTDTQYF.